The TCR beta chain under discussion was sequenced for a study of T cell responses to AZD1222 COVID-19 vaccine. Here immunoSEQ multiplex PCR was the method, and the copy in TCRdb shows in-frame clones only, minus some. The sample lists approximately 120,000 clones, less than 95% occurring once. This CDR3 spans 16 amino acids. Germline values: CDR1 LNHDA, CDR2 SQIVND (reference sequence). V shed 5 bases and J 3 bases; nucleotides not matched to a gene: 13. The chain joins TRBV19 to TRBJ2-7, with 7 bases matching TRBD2. The input for sequencing was peripheral blood, taken on day 0 of AZD1222 vaccination. This receptor was identified in an adult in good health. CDR3 in amino acids: CASSPLEAGAFYEQYF. Here the CDR3 DNA reads TGTGCCAGTAGTCCTCTCGAGGCGGGAGCATTCTACGAGCAGTACTTC.